This T cell receptor beta chain was identified during a study of blood T cell repertoires in COVID-19. TCRdb's copy holds only in-frame clones and misses some; the assay was immunoSEQ multiplex PCR. Here the sample spans under 200,000 clones, about nine tenths being singletons. This CDR3 contains 16 residues. J lost 2 bases, V lost 5 bases, and 5 bases had no gene match. CDR1 and CDR2 from the germline V gene are LNHDA and SQIVND (reference sequence). The sequenced material came from peripheral blood. The chain is built from TRBV19 and TRBJ2-3, with TRBD2 identical over 12 bases. This receptor was taken from a man between 65 and 85 years old with acute or convalescent COVID-19. This chain's CDR3 is CASSVGLAGFTDTQYF. In nucleotides, the CDR3 is TGTGCCAGTAGTGTTGGACTAGCGGGATTCACAGATACGCAGTATTTT.